These T cell receptor beta chains were read from a single sample in a study of T cells in pancreatic ductal adenocarcinoma. Sequencing was performed with immunoSEQ multiplex PCR; in TCRdb, only in-frame clones are kept and a portion is missing. Of almost 5,500 clones listed, approximately 70% were seen once; the top ten hold approximately 8.3%. The sequencing input was pancreatic tumor tissue. These receptor sequences come from a human donor with pancreatic ductal adenocarcinoma. CDR3s include the opening cysteine and the closing phenylalanine or tryptophan. Each record gives: J gene, D gene, clone size, V gene, CDR3 DNA, CDR3 protein. A D gene is named only where the DNA matches it firmly. Not all rows give a size; the values are once, few, many and, for expanded clones, a class.

TRBJ2-7	TRBD1	-	TRBV18	TGTGCCAGCTCACCCTCCCCCGGGACAGGGGGCGCAGCCTACGAGCAGTACTTC	CASSPSPGTGGAAYEQYF
TRBJ1-2	TRBD1	-	TRBV7-9	TGTGCCAGCAGCCAGGGGACAGCCTATGGCTACACCTTC	CASSQGTAYGYTF
TRBJ2-1	TRBD2	-	TRBV27	TGTGCCAGCAGGTCCCTAGCGGGACGTTACAATGAGCAGTTCTTC	CASRSLAGRYNEQFF
TRBJ2-5	TRBD2	-	TRBV5-4	TGTGCCAGCAGCTTGGCCCTTTCTAGCGGGGCCCCGGAGACCCAGTACTTC	CASSLALSSGAPETQYF
TRBJ2-1	TRBD2	-	TRBV25-1	TGTGCCAGCAGTACCACTAGCGGGGGGGCCTTCTACAATGAGCAGTTCTTC	CASSTTSGGAFYNEQFF
TRBJ2-7	-	once	TRBV5-1	TGCGCCAGCAGCCCGAGAAGTAGCTCCTACGAGCAGTACTTC	CASSPRSSSYEQYF
TRBJ1-3	-	-	TRBV5-4	TGTGCCAGCAGCTTGGATCCAGGGGCGAGGAACACCATATATTTT	CASSLDPGARNTIYF
TRBJ2-1	-	-	TRBV19	TGTGCCAGTAGTATAGCGGGAGCCACCTACAATGAGCAGTTCTTC	CASSIAGATYNEQFF
TRBJ1-1	TRBD1	-	TRBV29-1	TGCAGCGTGGGGACAGGGAGGACTGAAGCTTTCTTT	CSVGTGRTEAFF
TRBJ2-5	-	few	TRBV2	TGTGCCAGCAGTGGACTGACCCCTCAAGAGACCCAGTACTTC	CASSGLTPQETQYF